The 8 T cell receptor beta chains below were found in one sample sequenced in a study of shared clonotypes between healthy human individuals. TCRdb's copy holds only in-frame clones and misses some; the assay was immunoSEQ multiplex PCR. The sample gives fewer than 650,000 clones, about 82% of which show up once; 10% to 15% is in the top ten. The specimen was PBMCs. The receptor source for this set is a middle-aged woman in good health. Some clones in this sample may be carry-over from other donors' samples.

The chain uses TRBV19 and TRBJ2-1; TRBD1 aligns across 7 bases. Germline values: CDR1 LNHDA, CDR2 SQIVND (reference sequence). This CDR3 contains 13 residues. J lost 2 bases, V lost 8 bases, and 3 bases had no gene match. The CDR3 DNA follows: TGTGCCAGTGTGGGACAGACCTACAATGAGCAGTTCTTC. This codes for CASVGQTYNEQFF.

This clone occurred once. The chain uses TRBV5-1 and TRBJ2-2, with D possibly matching TRBD1 (6 bases). Trimming cost V 1 base and J 10 bases, with 11 bases left between them. CDR3 length: 13 residues. CDR1 is SGHRS, CDR2 YFSETQ, per germline. The CDR3 bases are TGCGCCAGCAGCTTGACAGGGAGAGAGGAGCTGTTTTTT. Translating gives CASSLTGREELFF.

The chain uses TRBV5-1 and TRBJ2-2; TRBD2 agrees at 11 bases. Losses at the gene ends were 4 bases for V and 3 bases for J; bases not matched to a gene: 8. The V gene's germline CDR1 is SGHRS and CDR2 YFSETQ. The CDR3 has 17 amino acids. The chain's CDR3 is CASSEQTSGIDTGELFF. The CDR3 bases are TGCGCCAGCAGCGAACAGACTAGCGGGATAGACACCGGGGAGCTGTTTTTT.

This chain connects TRBV4-3 to TRBJ2-7, with a possible D match to TRBD1 (6 bases). CDR1 and CDR2 (germline): LGHNA, YSLEER. The germline V and J ends were trimmed by 4 bases and 1 base, with 17 bases remaining between them. The CDR3 extends over 16 amino acids. This chain's CDR3 is CASSLYYPGDSYEQYF. The CDR3, as DNA: TGCGCCAGCAGCCTCTATTACCCAGGGGATTCCTACGAGCAGTACTTC.

The chain couples TRBV29-1 to TRBJ2-7; D is ambiguous. The V gene's germline CDR1 is SQVTM and CDR2 ANQGSEA. This CDR3 is built from 11 residues. The CDR3 sequence is CVVAENYEQYF. CDR3 coding DNA: TGCGTTGTGGCAGAAAACTACGAGCAGTACTTC.

J is TRBJ2-3 and V is TRBV6-5; D gene uncertain. This CDR3 region has 13 residues. V was shortened by 1 base and J by 0 bases, with 2 bases between the two germline ends. In germline, CDR1 is MNHEY, CDR2 SVGAGI. The CDR3 coding sequence is TGTGCCAGCAGTTACTTTAGCACAGATACGCAGTATTTT. It specifies CASSYFSTDTQYF.

The V and J genes are TRBV6-1 and TRBJ2-3, with 8 positions matching TRBD2. Germline values: CDR1 MNHNS, CDR2 SASEGT. The CDR3 spans 15 residues. The ends lost 4 bases at V and 4 bases at J; junction bases unmatched: 7. This chain's CDR3 is CASSAGTGGADTQYF. The CDR3 DNA sequence: TGTGCCAGCAGTGCCGGGACCGGGGGGGCAGATACGCAGTATTTT.

The chain links TRBV29-1 to TRBJ2-6; D unresolved. V lost 3 bases and J lost 4, with 7 bases in between. The germline V gene has CDR1 SQVTM and CDR2 ANQGSEA. CDR3 length: 13 residues. CDR3 nucleotide sequence: TGCAGCGTTGAGAGTTCGGGGGCCAACGTCCTGACTTTC. Translated, it gives CSVESSGANVLTF.